Listed below are T cell receptor beta chains from one sample, sequenced in a study of blood T cells in healthy people across ages. MiXCR, applied by TCRdb to the 5' RACE reads, yields one record per CDR3 protein. Here the sample spans about 1,600,000 distinct CDR3 sequences, roughly 45% being singletons. The sequencing input was blood. The receptor set was obtained from a young woman in good health. Each CDR3 is given with its conserved first and last residue. Each record gives: V gene, J gene, clone size, D gene, CDR3 DNA, CDR3 protein. A D gene is named only where the DNA matches it firmly. Rows may omit the clone size; those that give it use once, few, many or a size class.

v_gene: TRBV29-1; j_gene: TRBJ2-1; abundance: few; d_gene: TRBD2; CDR3nt: TGCAGCGTTCTAGCGGGAGGGCCGGGTGAGCAGTTCTTC; CDR3aa: CSVLAGGPGEQFF
v_gene: TRBV27; j_gene: TRBJ1-6; abundance: .; d_gene: .; CDR3nt: TGTGCCAGCAGTTTAACTCCGGGACGGACTAGTTATAATTCACCCCTCCACTTT; CDR3aa: CASSLTPGRTSYNSPLHF
v_gene: TRBV3-1; j_gene: TRBJ2-7; abundance: few; d_gene: .; CDR3nt: TGTGCCAGCAGCCAAGGCGTGGGAGGGGGATACGAGCAGTACTTC; CDR3aa: CASSQGVGGGYEQYF
v_gene: TRBV20-1; j_gene: TRBJ1-2; abundance: few; d_gene: .; CDR3nt: TGCAGTGCTCCGAATTTGAAACAGCTTAACTATGGCTACACCTTC; CDR3aa: CSAPNLKQLNYGYTF
v_gene: TRBV6-5; j_gene: TRBJ1-1; abundance: .; d_gene: TRBD1; CDR3nt: TGTGCCAGCAGCAGGGACAGGGTTGAAGCTTTCTTT; CDR3aa: CASSRDRVEAFF
v_gene: TRBV20-1; j_gene: TRBJ1-2; abundance: .; d_gene: .; CDR3nt: TGCAGTGCTAGTTGGGGTGGCTACACCTTC; CDR3aa: CSASWGGYTF
v_gene: TRBV4-2; j_gene: TRBJ2-3; abundance: .; d_gene: .; CDR3nt: TGTGCCAGCAGCCAAGAGTCGGCCCTTAGCACAGATACGCAGTATTTT; CDR3aa: CASSQESALSTDTQYF
v_gene: TRBV4-1; j_gene: TRBJ1-1; abundance: few; d_gene: TRBD1; CDR3nt: TGCGCCAGCAGCCCCTCCCCTGACAGGGGCACTGAAGCTTTCTTT; CDR3aa: CASSPSPDRGTEAFF
v_gene: TRBV28; j_gene: TRBJ1-2; abundance: .; d_gene: .; CDR3nt: TGTGCCAGCAGTTTATCAAGGGGCAGACTCTATGGCTACACCTTC; CDR3aa: CASSLSRGRLYGYTF
v_gene: TRBV12-3/TRBV12-4; j_gene: TRBJ2-1; abundance: few; d_gene: TRBD2; CDR3nt: TGTGCCAGCAGTTTTCGGGCGACGGGACTAGCGGTCAATGAGCAGTTCTTC; CDR3aa: CASSFRATGLAVNEQFF
v_gene: TRBV6-2/TRBV6-3; j_gene: TRBJ2-7; abundance: few; d_gene: .; CDR3nt: TGTGCCAGCAGAACAGGATTCTCCTACGAGCAGTACTTC; CDR3aa: CASRTGFSYEQYF
v_gene: TRBV20-1; j_gene: TRBJ1-2; abundance: .; d_gene: TRBD1; CDR3nt: TGCAGTGCTACCCCGCGACAGGGGGAAATTAGGGGCTACACCTTC; CDR3aa: CSATPRQGEIRGYTF
v_gene: TRBV14; j_gene: TRBJ2-7; abundance: few; d_gene: .; CDR3nt: TGTGCCAGCAGCCAGGGTCGAAAAGGGTCCTACGAGCAGTACTTC; CDR3aa: CASSQGRKGSYEQYF
v_gene: TRBV18; j_gene: TRBJ2-1; abundance: few; d_gene: TRBD2; CDR3nt: TGTGCCAGCTCACCAGGGATAGCGGGAGAAAATGAGCAGTTCTTC; CDR3aa: CASSPGIAGENEQFF
v_gene: TRBV12-5; j_gene: TRBJ2-1; abundance: .; d_gene: .; CDR3nt: TGTGCTAGTGGTGTGGTGCTTGGGGGGCGTCCTCATGAGCAGTTCTTC; CDR3aa: CASGVVLGGRPHEQFF
v_gene: TRBV3-1; j_gene: TRBJ2-4; abundance: .; d_gene: .; CDR3nt: TGTGCCAGCAGCCACCAGGCGGGGAAAAGCATTCAGTACTTC; CDR3aa: CASSHQAGKSIQYF
v_gene: TRBV5-1; j_gene: TRBJ2-1; abundance: few; d_gene: .; CDR3nt: TGCGCCAGCAGCTTGGGTTGGCGGTTGCCCTACAATGAGCAGTTCTTC; CDR3aa: CASSLGWRLPYNEQFF
v_gene: TRBV12-3/TRBV12-4; j_gene: TRBJ2-3; abundance: once; d_gene: TRBD2; CDR3nt: TGTGCCAGCCGGCTAGCGGGGCGTAGCGCAGATACGCAGTATTTT; CDR3aa: CASRLAGRSADTQYF
v_gene: TRBV10-2; j_gene: TRBJ2-1; abundance: few; d_gene: .; CDR3nt: TGCGCCAGCAGTGAGTCGTTCGTCGGCCGTCACAATGAGCAGTTCTTC; CDR3aa: CASSESFVGRHNEQFF
v_gene: TRBV11-2; j_gene: TRBJ1-2; abundance: few; d_gene: TRBD1; CDR3nt: TGTACCAGCAGCCCGAGGGGGGCAGGGGGCAGATTCGGATTCTATGGCTACACCTTC; CDR3aa: CTSSPRGAGGRFGFYGYTF
v_gene: TRBV6-1; j_gene: TRBJ2-7; abundance: few; d_gene: .; CDR3nt: TGTGCCAGCAGTTCCAATTCCGCGCAGTACTTC; CDR3aa: CASSSNSAQYF
v_gene: TRBV9; j_gene: TRBJ2-5; abundance: few; d_gene: .; CDR3nt: TGTGCCAGCAGCGTGACAGGTTTGCCGGAGACCCAGTACTTC; CDR3aa: CASSVTGLPETQYF
v_gene: TRBV19; j_gene: TRBJ1-2; abundance: once; d_gene: TRBD1; CDR3nt: TGTGCCAGTACCATATCCGGGACAGGGGGCGTAGAGGGCTACACCTTC; CDR3aa: CASTISGTGGVEGYTF
v_gene: TRBV7-2; j_gene: TRBJ2-1; abundance: .; d_gene: TRBD2; CDR3nt: TGTGCCAGCAGCATATCACGAGGACTAGCGGGGCTCAATGAGCAGTTCTTC; CDR3aa: CASSISRGLAGLNEQFF
v_gene: TRBV6-1; j_gene: TRBJ2-5; abundance: once; d_gene: .; CDR3nt: TGTGCCAGCAGAGGGGTTTCGGACAATGAGCAGTACTTC; CDR3aa: CASRGVSDNEQYF
v_gene: TRBV7-6; j_gene: TRBJ2-1; abundance: once; d_gene: .; CDR3nt: TGTGCCAGCAGTTCAGTCGGGTACAGGGAGAAAAACTACAATGAGCAGTTCTTC; CDR3aa: CASSSVGYREKNYNEQFF
v_gene: TRBV10-3; j_gene: TRBJ2-1; abundance: .; d_gene: TRBD2; CDR3nt: TGTGCCATCAGTGGACGTAGCGGGGGGGCCGACAACAATGAGCAGTTCTTC; CDR3aa: CAISGRSGGADNNEQFF
v_gene: TRBV21-1; j_gene: TRBJ2-7; abundance: few; d_gene: .; CDR3nt: TGTGCCAGCAGCAAAGGGGCGGTAGCGGGAATCCCTCCCTGCGAGCAGTACTTC; CDR3aa: CASSKGAVAGIPPCEQYF
v_gene: TRBV5-1; j_gene: TRBJ2-1; abundance: .; d_gene: TRBD1; CDR3nt: TGCGCCAGCAGCTTTTTCGTGTGGGACAGATACAATGAGCAGTTCTTC; CDR3aa: CASSFFVWDRYNEQFF
v_gene: TRBV18; j_gene: TRBJ2-7; abundance: once; d_gene: .; CDR3nt: TGTGCCAGCTCACCCGACGGAACCCCCTACGAGCAGTACTTC; CDR3aa: CASSPDGTPYEQYF
v_gene: TRBV7-2; j_gene: TRBJ1-5; abundance: .; d_gene: TRBD1; CDR3nt: TGTGCCAGCAGTTTGACAGGGGAACAGCCCCAGCATTTT; CDR3aa: CASSLTGEQPQHF
v_gene: TRBV6-1; j_gene: TRBJ2-1; abundance: .; d_gene: TRBD2; CDR3nt: TGTGCCAGCAACCGGGGGGGCTCCTACAATGAGCAGTTCTTC; CDR3aa: CASNRGGSYNEQFF
v_gene: TRBV10-3; j_gene: TRBJ1-1; abundance: .; d_gene: .; CDR3nt: TGTGCCACCCGAGGGGGTTTCGAGAACACTGAAGCTTTCTTT; CDR3aa: CATRGGFENTEAFF
v_gene: TRBV6-5; j_gene: TRBJ2-5; abundance: .; d_gene: .; CDR3nt: TGTGCCAGCAGGGACGGACCAAAAGAGACCCAGTACTTC; CDR3aa: CASRDGPKETQYF
v_gene: TRBV29-1; j_gene: TRBJ2-5; abundance: few; d_gene: .; CDR3nt: TGCAGCGTCTTATGGGGGGCACAAGAGACCCAGTACTTC; CDR3aa: CSVLWGAQETQYF
v_gene: TRBV4-1; j_gene: TRBJ2-7; abundance: few; d_gene: TRBD1; CDR3nt: TGCGCCAGCAGCCGCGGGACAGGTAGGAACGAGCAGTACTTC; CDR3aa: CASSRGTGRNEQYF
v_gene: TRBV4-2; j_gene: TRBJ2-3; abundance: few; d_gene: .; CDR3nt: TGTGCCAGCAGCCCCTCTACGGGAGTCACAGATACGCAGTATTTT; CDR3aa: CASSPSTGVTDTQYF
v_gene: TRBV10-2; j_gene: TRBJ2-5; abundance: few; d_gene: .; CDR3nt: TGCGCCAGCAGTCCGAGGGTAGGGCTAGGTGAATTTGGCCAAGAGACCCAGTACTTC; CDR3aa: CASSPRVGLGEFGQETQYF
v_gene: TRBV28; j_gene: TRBJ2-6; abundance: .; d_gene: .; CDR3nt: TGTGCCAGCAGTTTCCCGGCTGGGGCCAACGTCCTGACTTTC; CDR3aa: CASSFPAGANVLTF
v_gene: TRBV25-1; j_gene: TRBJ2-5; abundance: few; d_gene: .; CDR3nt: TGTGCCAGCAGTGAAGCCAAGACCCAGTACTTC; CDR3aa: CASSEAKTQYF
v_gene: TRBV4-1; j_gene: TRBJ2-2; abundance: few; d_gene: TRBD1; CDR3nt: TGCGCCAGCAGCCCCCTCCTAACGACAGGGGGCACCGGGGAGCTGTTTTTT; CDR3aa: CASSPLLTTGGTGELFF
v_gene: TRBV7-8; j_gene: TRBJ2-1; abundance: few; d_gene: TRBD1; CDR3nt: TGTGCCAGCAGCATTCCAACAGGGGGCAGCTACAATGAGCAGTTCTTC; CDR3aa: CASSIPTGGSYNEQFF
v_gene: TRBV20-1; j_gene: TRBJ1-2; abundance: .; d_gene: .; CDR3nt: TGCAGTGTCGCCGGGCAGGGGCCCTATGGCTACACCTTC; CDR3aa: CSVAGQGPYGYTF
v_gene: TRBV20-1; j_gene: TRBJ1-2; abundance: .; d_gene: .; CDR3nt: TGCAGTGCGCCGACAGAAACAGTAACTTATGGCTACACCTTC; CDR3aa: CSAPTETVTYGYTF
v_gene: TRBV20-1; j_gene: TRBJ2-1; abundance: .; d_gene: .; CDR3nt: TGCAGTGCTTTAAACCGGGACCAGAGCTCCTACAATGAGCAGTTCTTC; CDR3aa: CSALNRDQSSYNEQFF
v_gene: TRBV20-1; j_gene: TRBJ2-3; abundance: .; d_gene: TRBD2; CDR3nt: TGCAGTGCACGGTGGGCTAGCGGGATAGGGAAGACGCAGTATTTT; CDR3aa: CSARWASGIGKTQYF
v_gene: TRBV27; j_gene: TRBJ2-1; abundance: few; d_gene: TRBD1; CDR3nt: TGTGCCAGCAGTCCCCGGGACAGGGTCAATGAGCAGTTCTTC; CDR3aa: CASSPRDRVNEQFF
v_gene: TRBV20-1; j_gene: TRBJ2-1; abundance: few; d_gene: TRBD2; CDR3nt: TGCAGTGCTAGCACTAGCGGGGGGCCTTCCTTATATGAGCAGTTCTTC; CDR3aa: CSASTSGGPSLYEQFF
v_gene: TRBV10-3; j_gene: TRBJ2-3; abundance: .; d_gene: .; CDR3nt: TGTGCCATCAGTGAGTTGGTGGGGATCACAGATACGCAGTATTTT; CDR3aa: CAISELVGITDTQYF
v_gene: TRBV27; j_gene: TRBJ2-4; abundance: few; d_gene: TRBD2; CDR3nt: TGTGCCAGCAGTCCACGCTTAGCGGGAGGGCCCTTTAACATTCAGTACTTC; CDR3aa: CASSPRLAGGPFNIQYF
v_gene: TRBV9; j_gene: TRBJ2-3; abundance: .; d_gene: .; CDR3nt: TGTGCCAGCAGCGTCGACGGGGGTCGCACAGATACGCAGTATTTT; CDR3aa: CASSVDGGRTDTQYF
v_gene: TRBV18; j_gene: TRBJ2-3; abundance: .; d_gene: .; CDR3nt: TGTGCCAGCTCACCCTCGGTACACTCCACAGATACGCAGTATTTT; CDR3aa: CASSPSVHSTDTQYF
v_gene: TRBV20-1; j_gene: TRBJ2-1; abundance: .; d_gene: .; CDR3nt: TGCAGTGCTAGAGGGGTGGGAGAGTCCTACAATGAGCAGTTCTTC; CDR3aa: CSARGVGESYNEQFF
v_gene: TRBV7-3; j_gene: TRBJ2-1; abundance: .; d_gene: .; CDR3nt: TGTGCCGGCAGCACACCCGGTCAGGGTGAAGTAGGCTCCTACGATGAGCAGTTCTTC; CDR3aa: CAGSTPGQGEVGSYDEQFF